Reported below is one T cell receptor (beta chain). This specimen belongs to a study of blood T cell repertoires in COVID-19. Repertoires were generated with immunoSEQ multiplex PCR, while TCRdb's copy carries only in-frame clones and drops some. Counted here are a few hundred thousand clones, about 90% occurring once; the ten biggest clones make up 1.9%. The CDR3 consists of 13 residues. The V and J ends lost 6 bases and 8 bases respectively, with 13 bases between them. The germline V gene has CDR1 LGHNA and CDR2 YNFKEQ. This clonotype originated in a man aged 40-55 years in a cohort exposed to, infected with or recovered from COVID-19 (not recorded which). The chain recombines TRBV4-2 with TRBJ1-4; D remains unclear. Sequencing was done on a sample of PBMCs or T cells enriched from blood (not recorded which). CDR3 DNA: TGTGCCAGCAGTTACGGGGTGGGGGAAAAACTGTTTTTT. Translating gives CASSYGVGEKLFF.